Sequencing of this TCR beta chain was carried out in a study of cytomegalovirus exposure and HLA in healthy donors. Study-level information: The approximately 110 validation repertoires used the same platform as the 500 to 700 first-cohort repertoires, a later analysis reported.

Sequencing was performed with immunoSEQ multiplex PCR; in TCRdb, only in-frame clones are kept and a portion is missing. The table records roughly 50,000 clones, roughly 93% of them present only once. With 4 bases removed from V and 7 bases from J, the gap between germline ends came to 19 bases. CDR1 is MNHEY and CDR2 is SVGAGI in the germline V gene. The CDR3 is made up of 16 amino acids. These donors were members of the roughly 110-subject validation cohort, a group separate from the roughly 670-subject first cohort. General observations from the study: The finding came from a later analysis; first-cohort TCR clusters tended to co-occur in the 95 to 150 validation repertoires. Cytomegalovirus-associated TCR beta chains were listed, numbering roughly 150.

On this clone: No antigen is known for it.

The receptor's source is a woman aged 18 to 35 in good health and CMV-seropositive. The material sequenced was PBMCs. The chain is built from TRBV6-5 and TRBJ2-2; TRBD1 might be the D (5 bases). CDR3 sequence reads: CASSLSFWTPSGELFF. DNA of the CDR3: TGTGCCAGCAGTTTGTCTTTTTGGACACCCAGCGGGGAGCTGTTTTTT.